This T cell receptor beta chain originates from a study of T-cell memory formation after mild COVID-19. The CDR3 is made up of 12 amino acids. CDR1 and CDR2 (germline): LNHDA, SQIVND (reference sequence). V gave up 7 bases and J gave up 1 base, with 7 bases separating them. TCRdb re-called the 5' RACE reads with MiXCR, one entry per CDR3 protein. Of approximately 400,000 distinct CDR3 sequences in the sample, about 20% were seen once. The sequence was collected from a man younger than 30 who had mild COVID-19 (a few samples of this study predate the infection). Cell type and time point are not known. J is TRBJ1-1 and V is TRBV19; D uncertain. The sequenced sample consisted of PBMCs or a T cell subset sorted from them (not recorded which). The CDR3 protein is CASKWGNTEAFF. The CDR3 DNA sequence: TGTGCCAGTAAGTGGGGGAACACTGAAGCTTTCTTT. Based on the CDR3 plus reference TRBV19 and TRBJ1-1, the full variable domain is DGGITQSPKYLFRKEGQNVTLSCEQNLNHDAMYWYRQDPGQGLRLIYYSQIVNDFQKGDIAEGYSVSREKKESFPLTVTSAQKNPTAFYLCASKWGNTEAFFGQGTRLTVV.